This T cell receptor beta chain is from a study of cytomegalovirus exposure and HLA in healthy donors. V lost 3 bases and J lost 2; bases outside the gene matches: 8. The V gene's germline CDR1 is GTSNPN and CDR2 SVGIG (reference sequence). The CDR3 is 15 amino acids. In the PCR, 60 Vbeta and 13 Jbeta primers were used. Profiling relied on immunoSEQ multiplex PCR, and the TCRdb table lists in-frame clones only, not all of them. This sample carries 95,000 to 130,000 clones, roughly four fifths of them seen once, and the ten largest clones take around 1.5%. Regarding the study as a whole: TCR beta V- and J-gene trimming was later associated with a missense DCLRE1C variant. Most of the TCR beta V segments (in an earlier analysis) were productive either about 87% or about 30% of the time.

Of note for this clone: Its antigen is still unknown.

The chain combines TRBV30 with TRBJ2-3; 7 bases fit TRBD1. This TCR was sampled from a woman younger than 30 in good health and CMV-seronegative. Sample: PBMCs. The CDR3 loop reads CAWRWGQTLTDTQYF. The DNA for the CDR3 is TGTGCCTGGAGGTGGGGACAGACTCTCACAGATACGCAGTATTTT.